These 12 T cell receptor beta chains share one sample of origin, sequenced in a study of siplizumab effects on memory and regulatory T cells. Clones were read by immunoSEQ multiplex PCR, and TCRdb kept only the in-frame ones, dropping some. The sample shows about 82,000 clones, approximately 88% of them seen only once. Sequencing was done on a sample of Tregs sorted from blood. The receptors were gathered from a human donor in good health.

This chain joins TRBV2 and TRBJ1-6; TRBD1 matches at 8 bases. Germline CDR1 and CDR2: SNHLY and FYNNEI. This CDR3 region has 13 residues. Unmatched junction bases numbered 9, after V lost 11 bases and J lost 9 bases. The CDR3 DNA reads TGTGCCGGATACAGGGGGAGCAGTTCACCCCTCCACTTT. It specifies CAGYRGSSSPLHF.

This clone was seen once. The chain couples TRBV7-2 to TRBJ1-2; D uncertain. The germline gives CDR1 SGHTA, CDR2 FQGNSA. This CDR3 has 15 residues. V lost 5 bases and J 4 bases, leaving 17 bases between the germline ends. The CDR3 coding sequence is TGTGCCAGCAGCCCCCGGATCCAGATAGGCTATGGCTACACCTTC. It translates to CASSPRIQIGYGYTF.

The chain couples TRBV11-1 to TRBJ1-4; D is unresolved. Germline lookup yields CDR1 SGHAT and CDR2 FQDESV (reference sequence). Between the trimmed V and J ends, which lost 0 bases and 3 bases, there was a span of 2 bases. The CDR3 runs 13 residues. The CDR3 spells CASSLAPNEKLFF. The CDR3 DNA reads TGTGCCAGCAGCTTAGCCCCTAATGAAAAACTGTTTTTT.

The rearrangement joins TRBV28 to TRBJ2-5, with 7 positions matching TRBD2. CDR1 and CDR2 (germline): MDHEN, SYDVKM. This CDR3 is 14 amino acids long. The V gene end was trimmed by 3 bases and the J gene end by 2 bases; junction bases not matched to a gene: 3. CDR3 sequence (DNA): TGTGCCAGCAGTTTGGGCGGGGGACAAGAGACCCAGTACTTC. It specifies CASSLGGGQETQYF.

Turning to this clone: Compared with germline, one end of the junction differs, possibly owing to a read error. This chain connects TRBV5-1 to TRBJ1-2; D might be TRBD1 (5 bases). CDR3 size: 14 residues. Germline V gene lookup returns CDR1 SGHRS and CDR2 YFSETQ. In DNA, the CDR3 is TGCGCCAGCAGCTTGGTACAGAGGGACTATGGCTACGCCTTC. Protein sequence: CASSLVQRDYGYAF.

The gene calls are TRBV7-9 and TRBJ2-1, with D hard to call. Germline V gives CDR1 SEHNR, CDR2 FQNEAQ (reference sequence). Trimming pared 3 bases from V and 5 bases from J, leaving 2 bases between. The CDR3 length is 11 residues. The CDR3 DNA sequence: TGTGCCAGCAGCTTTCACAATGAGCAGTTCTTC. Its translation: CASSFHNEQFF.

The rearrangement uses TRBV6-6 and TRBJ2-5; no clear D. In germline, CDR1 is MNHNY, CDR2 SVGAGI (reference sequence). This CDR3 region has 14 residues. Trimming cost V 7 bases and J 2 bases, with 14 bases left between them. CDR3 coding DNA: TGTGCCAGCACCTCCCTTGGCGGTCAAGAGACCCAGTACTTC. This sequence encodes CASTSLGGQETQYF.

The chain is built from TRBV12-5 and TRBJ1-1, with 7 bases aligning to TRBD1. The V gene end was trimmed by 3 bases and the J gene end by 0 bases; junction bases not matched to a gene: 7. The CDR3 loop spans 16 amino acids. Germline V CDR1 and CDR2: LGHNT, FRNRAP. This chain's CDR3 is CASGLQGLALNTEAFF. The CDR3 DNA follows: TGTGCTAGTGGTTTACAGGGGTTAGCCCTGAACACTGAAGCTTTCTTT. The full variable domain, rest sourced from reference TRBV12-5 and TRBJ1-1, is DARVTQTPRHKVTEMGQEVTMRCQPILGHNTVFWYRQTMMQGLELLAYFRNRAPLDDSGMPKDRFSAEMPDATLATLKIQPSEPRDSAVYFCASGLQGLALNTEAFFGQGTRLTVV.

The rearrangement joins TRBV18 to TRBJ1-1; D possibly corresponds to TRBD1 (5 bases). The germline V gene has CDR1 KGHSH and CDR2 LQKENI. The CDR3 has 14 amino acids. Trimming took 4 bases from V and 0 from J, leaving 9 bases between them. CDR3 DNA: TGTGCCAGCTCACGCGGACAACTGAACACTGAAGCTTTCTTT. Amino acid sequence: CASSRGQLNTEAFF. Full variable domain (missing parts from reference TRBV18 and TRBJ1-1): NAGVMQNPRHLVRRRGQEARLRCSPMKGHSHVYWYRQLPEEGLKFMVYLQKENIIDESGMPKERFSAEFPKEGPSILRIQQVVRGDSAAYFCASSRGQLNTEAFFGQGTRLTVV.

The chain uses TRBV5-4 and TRBJ2-1, with no clear D. V was pared by 0 bases and J by 5 bases, with 3 bases between. CDR1 and CDR2 (germline): SGHNT, YYREEE (reference sequence). The CDR3 is 12 residues long. The DNA of the CDR3 is TGTGCCAGCAGCTTGGCCCACAATGAGCAGTTCTTC. This gives the protein CASSLAHNEQFF.

By its share, this clone is medium-sized (0.01 to 0.1%). This CDR3 is CASSEGRSNQPQHF. The CDR3 DNA reads as TGTGCCAGCAGTGAAGGCAGGAGCAATCAGCCCCAGCATTTT. This rearrangement joins TRBV6-1 to TRBJ1-5; D is unresolved. The CDR3 spans 14 residues. The V end was cut by 1 base, the J end by 1 base, with 5 bases between. Germline V gene data show CDR1 as MNHNS and CDR2 as SASEGT.

The J gene is TRBJ2-1, the V gene TRBV5-4, with a possible D match to TRBD2 (6 bases). CDR1 is SGHNT and CDR2 is YYREEE in the germline V gene (reference sequence). V shed 2 bases and J shed 2 bases, with 14 bases lying between them. The CDR3 covers 16 residues. CDR3 DNA: TGTGCCAGCAGCTTTGGTGGGGGGACCGCCTACAATGAGCAGTTCTTC. It specifies CASSFGGGTAYNEQFF.